This T cell receptor beta chain was obtained from a study of cytomegalovirus exposure and HLA in healthy donors. The PCR used 60 Vbeta and 13 Jbeta primers. Here immunoSEQ multiplex PCR was the method, and the copy in TCRdb shows in-frame clones only, minus some. This table holds 150,000 to 200,000 clones, 87% found once. The germline gives CDR1 SEHNR, CDR2 FQNEAQ (reference sequence). With V trimmed by 7 bases and J by 4 bases, 8 bases remained unmatched. The CDR3 is 14 amino acids. As regards this clone: Its antigen is as yet unknown.

General study results and limits: Earlier results showed most TCR beta V segments being productive about 87% or about 30% of the time. With later analysis, a missense DCLRE1C variant became linked to TCR beta V- and J-gene trimming.

Specimen: PBMCs. The V call is TRBV7-9, the J call TRBJ2-3; 7 bases are shared with TRBD1. The sequence derives from a young woman in good health and CMV-seronegative. The CDR3 bases are TGTGCCAGCAACGACAGGGCGGGTGCAGATACGCAGTATTTT. It is translated as CASNDRAGADTQYF.